This T cell receptor beta chain was obtained from a study of Ad26.COV2.S vaccination and SARS-CoV-2 variants. CDR3 length: 14 amino acids. CDR1 LNHNV and CDR2 YYDKDF come from the germline V gene (reference sequence). The V gene lost 1 base and the J gene lost 2 bases, with 8 bases spanning the gap. Some clones are missing from TCRdb's copy, which holds only in-frame ones; the method was immunoSEQ multiplex PCR. The table shows over 110,000 clones, with roughly 90% occurring only once. The sequencing used peripheral blood, collected after recovery from COVID-19. The rearrangement uses TRBV15 and TRBJ2-5; D is unresolved. The sequence came from a human donor who had recovered from COVID-19. The CDR3 spells CATSRVGSQETQYF. As DNA, the CDR3 is TGTGCCACCAGCAGAGTCGGCAGTCAAGAGACCCAGTACTTC.